The rows below give T cell receptor beta chains drawn from one sample of a study of monozygotic twins with inflammatory bowel disease. TCRdb re-called the 5' RACE reads and gives one entry per CDR3 protein, without DNA. The record lists around 190,000 distinct CDR3 sequences, of which the ten most abundant hold approximately 1.5%. The sample taken for sequencing was blood. Every receptor here comes from a human donor with ulcerative colitis or Crohn's disease, or a healthy co-twin of an affected twin (not recorded which). Both conserved end residues are part of each CDR3. Fields, in order: clone size, V gene, J gene, CDR3 protein. Clone size is not always given. Where it is, it says once, few, many or a class for expanded clones.

>-|TRBV5-6|TRBJ1-5
CASSLRGPNQPQHF
>-|TRBV6-5|TRBJ2-7
CASSYSMDSFSSYEQYF
>-|TRBV20-1|TRBJ2-3
CSATTDPQAPQYF
>-|TRBV19|TRBJ2-2
CASQLDGELFF
>-|TRBV5-8|TRBJ2-2
CASSLSRELFF
>-|TRBV5-1|TRBJ1-2
CASSLGARDSSSGYTF
>-|TRBV9|TRBJ1-3
CASSPHAGTGAGNTIYF
>-|TRBV19|TRBJ1-5
CASSIRVDYSNQPQHF
>-|TRBV12-3/TRBV12-4|TRBJ2-1
CASSLTGGLREQFF
>-|TRBV18|TRBJ1-2
CASSPGKDPNYGYTF
>-|TRBV27|TRBJ1-6
CASSLRDRTNSPLHF
>-|TRBV6-5|TRBJ1-2
CASSYSTPGFYGYTF
>-|TRBV5-1|TRBJ1-1
CASSTLDSNTEAFF
>-|TRBV12-3/TRBV12-4|TRBJ1-1
CASGVYTEAFF
>-|TRBV5-1|TRBJ1-6
CASSLSTGSPLHF
>-|TRBV6-1|TRBJ2-7
CASRLSGQGAYEQYF
>-|TRBV12-3/TRBV12-4|TRBJ2-2
CASSKSQGPGELFF
>-|TRBV25-1|TRBJ1-6
CASSVRTVSGSPLHF
>-|TRBV10-3|TRBJ1-1
CACGALDTEAFF
>-|TRBV20-1|TRBJ2-7
CSASWTSYEQYF
>-|TRBV7-9|TRBJ1-1
CASTIGSEAFF
>-|TRBV12-3/TRBV12-4|TRBJ2-1
CASSLEGFEQFF
>-|TRBV5-1|TRBJ2-6
CATSSDRPNVLTF
>-|TRBV21-1|TRBJ2-1
CASSPPWGNSSYNEQFF
>-|TRBV2|TRBJ1-5
CASSGWGSNQPQHF
>-|TRBV2|TRBJ2-2
CASSVGRVIAGELFF
>-|TRBV7-6|TRBJ1-2
CASSSRGTALEYTF
>-|TRBV5-4|TRBJ2-5
CASSRQGKQETQYF
>-|TRBV15|TRBJ2-7
CATSRDRGTYYEQYF
>-|TRBV20-1|TRBJ2-1
CSARQTGGLVEQFF
>-|TRBV27|TRBJ1-6
CASSLSPDNSPLHF
>-|TRBV29-1|TRBJ2-5
CSVSGGVQETQYF
>-|TRBV9|TRBJ1-2
CASSDPARESYTF
>-|TRBV6-1|TRBJ2-5
CASGGAGETQYF
>-|TRBV6-5|TRBJ2-3
CASSLGWADTQYF
>-|TRBV20-1|TRBJ1-6
CSARGQGGSPLHF
>-|TRBV15|TRBJ1-2
CATSPRTYTSYYGYTF
>medium-sized|TRBV20-1|TRBJ1-4
CSARDLGGANEKLFF
>-|TRBV5-1|TRBJ2-1
CASSFAVGEQFF
>-|TRBV11-2|TRBJ1-3
CASSMGTDAVPGNTIYF
>-|TRBV5-8|TRBJ2-7
CASSLAASYEQYF
>-|TRBV11-2|TRBJ2-5
CASSLDRKDTILQETQYF
>-|TRBV7-9|TRBJ1-2
CASSPRGSGLYYGYTF
>-|TRBV12-3/TRBV12-4|TRBJ1-5
CASSPGRRLYSNQPQHF